These T cell receptor beta chains were read from a single sample in a study of T cell responses to AZD1222 COVID-19 vaccine. Assay used: immunoSEQ multiplex PCR; TCRdb lists only in-frame clones, some missing. Of approximately 200,000 clones listed, about 94% are singletons. Sequences were derived from peripheral blood, sampled 28 days after the second AZD1222 dose. The receptors derive from an adult who received the AZD1222 COVID-19 vaccine. Both conserved end residues are trimmed from each CDR3.

ASSQGVAVTEAF	TRBJ1-1	TRBV14
ASSRQGIDGYT	TRBJ1-2	TRBV11-2
ASRGQGIGYEQY	TRBJ2-7	TRBV6-6
ASSTPHDGTGELF	TRBJ2-2	TRBV28
ASSSWTGTNEQF	TRBJ2-1	TRBV9
ASSLEAAYGYT	TRBJ1-2	TRBV5-1
ATSRAIVGSPPQH	TRBJ1-5	TRBV15
ACFVGGLFPPLH	TRBJ1-6	TRBV30
ASSATWSSNQPQH	TRBJ1-5	TRBV3-1/TRBV3-2
ASSLSAPSSYNEQF	TRBJ2-1	TRBV19
ASSPGGANEKLF	TRBJ1-4	TRBV2
ASSHPRGDTTYNEQF	TRBJ2-1	TRBV4-2
ASSKGYVGSEAF	TRBJ1-1	TRBV19
ASSWNTGELF	TRBJ2-2	TRBV27
ASSFQRGWDEQF	TRBJ2-1	TRBV28
ASSLQGSGNTIY	TRBJ1-3	TRBV5-6
ASSEGWGGNTEAF	TRBJ1-1	TRBV6-1
ASSQAGGGSNQPQH	TRBJ1-5	TRBV3-1/TRBV3-2
ASSERHGNQPQH	TRBJ1-5	TRBV6-1
ASSPNRQQGRDYGYT	TRBJ1-2	TRBV6-2/TRBV6-3
ASSFPRQGGNNEKLF	TRBJ1-4	TRBV28
ASSQAQISTDTQY	TRBJ2-3	TRBV14
ASSQSGTGGLDEQY	TRBJ2-7	TRBV23-1
SANTYEQY	TRBJ2-7	TRBV20-1
ASRTPGQGYNEQF	TRBJ2-1	TRBV19
ASSSGQRYGYT	TRBJ1-2	TRBV7-8
ASSLTGNYGYT	TRBJ1-2	TRBV27
ASSQEGRDRRGYT	TRBJ1-2	TRBV4-1
ASSIQGGQPQH	TRBJ1-5	TRBV19
ASSLAFYGGPNSPLH	TRBJ1-6	TRBV5-1
ASSHLTGATEAF	TRBJ1-1	TRBV14
ASIRSSGANVLT	TRBJ2-6	TRBV7-9
ASSRGQGGSQPQH	TRBJ1-5	TRBV6-2/TRBV6-3
SARNEAPLH	TRBJ1-6	TRBV20-1
AWSVTPNEQF	TRBJ2-1	TRBV30
ASSPRTMGTDTQY	TRBJ2-3	TRBV4-3
ASSIDPPGGWNSPLH	TRBJ1-6	TRBV19
ASSIWGGTEAF	TRBJ1-1	TRBV19
ASSLAGTIYGYT	TRBJ1-2	TRBV11-2
ATRAPGNIQY	TRBJ2-4	TRBV3-1/TRBV3-2
AISETGQGVQPQH	TRBJ1-5	TRBV10-3
ASSRRTGGHEQY	TRBJ2-7	TRBV7-2
ASSLVADGTEAF	TRBJ1-1	TRBV5-1
ASSQHGTVETQY	TRBJ2-5	TRBV27
ASSEYFLGEYNSPLH	TRBJ1-6	TRBV6-1
ASREAGTAGTEAF	TRBJ1-1	TRBV19